Listed here is a single T cell receptor beta chain. The antigen is unknown. This CDR3 spans 12 amino acids. V lost 5 bases, J lost 6 bases, and 11 bases lay in between. Germline lookup yields CDR1 SEHNR and CDR2 FQNEAQ (reference sequence). Expressed TCRB transcripts were sequenced because the entire RNA isolate underwent reverse transcription. Sequenced by immunoSEQ multiplex PCR; TCRdb stores in-frame clones only, minus some. The sample consists of roughly 340,000 clones, about 12% of them appearing once. This sample was taken from a study of beta chain features in type 1 diabetes. Broader study findings: Shortening of TCRB CDR3s, moderate but significant, appeared in all four CD4+ subsets of Type 1 diabetes patients. Sampled from patients, naive, central memory and Treg TCRB repertoires appeared more similar than those sampled from healthy donors. These data did not resolve whether HLA type affects TCRB rearrangement.

This clonotype was sampled from a young woman with type 1 diabetes. The chain joins TRBV7-9 to TRBJ2-7; D is ambiguous. Material for sequencing was naive CD4+ T cells from blood. The CDR3 loop reads CASSPWRGEQYF. The DNA for the CDR3 is TGTGCCAGCAGCCCTTGGCGCGGCGAGCAGTACTTC. Complete variable domain (other parts from reference TRBV7-9 and TRBJ2-7): DTGVSQNPRHKITKRGQNVTFRCDPISEHNRLYWYRQTLGQGPEFLTYFQNEAQLEKSRLLSDRFSAERPKGSFSTLEIQRTEQGDSAMYLCASSPWRGEQYFGPGTRLTVT.